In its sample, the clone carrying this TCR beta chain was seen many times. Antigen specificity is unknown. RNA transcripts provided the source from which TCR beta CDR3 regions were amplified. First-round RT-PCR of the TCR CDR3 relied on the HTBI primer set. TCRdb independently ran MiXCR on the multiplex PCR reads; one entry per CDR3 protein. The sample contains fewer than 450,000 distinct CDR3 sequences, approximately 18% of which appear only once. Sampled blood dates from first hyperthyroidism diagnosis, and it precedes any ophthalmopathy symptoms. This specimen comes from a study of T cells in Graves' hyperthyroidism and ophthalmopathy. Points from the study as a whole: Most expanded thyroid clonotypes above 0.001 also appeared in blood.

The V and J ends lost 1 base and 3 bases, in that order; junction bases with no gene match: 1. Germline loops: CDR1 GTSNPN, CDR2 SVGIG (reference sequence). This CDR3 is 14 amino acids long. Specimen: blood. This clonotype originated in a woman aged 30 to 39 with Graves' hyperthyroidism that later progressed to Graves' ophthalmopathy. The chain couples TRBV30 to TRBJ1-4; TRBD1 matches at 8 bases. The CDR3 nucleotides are TGTGCCTGGAGTGAGGGACAGGCTAATGAAAAACTGTTTTTT. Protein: CAWSEGQANEKLFF.